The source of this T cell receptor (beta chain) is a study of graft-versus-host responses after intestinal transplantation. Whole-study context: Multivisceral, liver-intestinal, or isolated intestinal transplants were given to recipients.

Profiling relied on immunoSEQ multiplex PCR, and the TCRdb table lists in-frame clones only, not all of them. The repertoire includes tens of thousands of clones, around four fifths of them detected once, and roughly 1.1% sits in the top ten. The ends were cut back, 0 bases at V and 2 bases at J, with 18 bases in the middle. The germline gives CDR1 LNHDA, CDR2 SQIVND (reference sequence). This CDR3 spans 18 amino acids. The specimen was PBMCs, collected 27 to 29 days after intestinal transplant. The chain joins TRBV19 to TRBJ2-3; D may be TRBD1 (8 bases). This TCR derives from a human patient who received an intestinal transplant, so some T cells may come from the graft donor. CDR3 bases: TGTGCCAGTAGTATAGAGGGGGGGACAGGTTGGGACACAGATACGCAGTATTTT. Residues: CASSIEGGTGWDTDTQYF.